This TCR beta chain originates from a study of blood T cells in healthy people across ages. Whole-study findings and limits: Older age coincided with a roughly linear decline in TCR beta diversity per million T cells. Estimates based on one million T cells were treated as lower bounds.

At least ten counts were recorded for this clonotype. Its antigen is currently unknown. The length of the CDR3 is 17 residues. V shed 6 bases and J 5 bases; nucleotides not matched to a gene: 12. Germline CDR1 is MDHEN and CDR2 is SYDVKM. Alongside a J-beta primer mix, a sample-barcoded 5' primer served in a second PCR lasting about 7 to 12 cycles. TCRdb itself ran the 5' RACE reads through MiXCR, one entry per CDR3 protein. The sample holds around 1,500,000 distinct CDR3 sequences, 40% to 50% seen once. The clonotype comes from a woman under 30 in good health. Material: blood. The chain is built from TRBV28 and TRBJ2-2; TRBD1 matches at 10 bases. The CDR3 region is CASSRDRGFSVTGELFF. The CDR3 bases are TGTGCCAGCAGCCGGGACAGGGGTTTTTCGGTTACCGGGGAGCTGTTTTTT.